The clone carrying this TCR beta chain has a single count. Its target is unknown. The V end lost 4 bases, the J end lost 7 bases, and 11 bases lay between the germline ends. The CDR3 extends over 12 amino acids. CDR1 is SNHLY, CDR2 FYNNEI, per germline. This specimen comes from a study of long-term antiretroviral therapy in people with HIV. Regarding the study as a whole: Older ART regimens may have been in use when blood was drawn between about 2003 and 2017. When set beside controls, HIV repertoires had CDR3 length ranges that were narrower.

Version v3.0 of the immunoSEQ assay ran at survey level. Only in-frame clones appear in the TCRdb table, and some are missing; sequencing was by immunoSEQ multiplex PCR. The data contain roughly 28,000 clones, roughly 93% of them seen just once; the ten biggest clones take up 9% to 12%. Sequencing was performed on unsorted PBMCs, taken 6.2 years after starting antiretroviral therapy. The clonotype originates from a man aged 35 to 55 with HIV. This rearrangement joins TRBV2 to TRBJ2-7, with TRBD2 as a possible D gene (5 bases). CDR3 protein: CASSVLTGEQYF. Written as DNA, the CDR3 is TGTGCCAGCAGTGTTCTCACGGGGGAGCAGTACTTC.